The 27 T cell receptor beta chains presented below share a single source sample, sequenced in a study of CD8 T cells in ankylosing spondylitis. Study-wide points: Characteristic of ankylosing spondylitis blood, it appeared, was a TCR beta motif comprising several highly homologous variants.

Their antigens are not known. TCRdb reanalysed the 5' RACE reads using MiXCR and keeps one entry per CDR3 protein. Of under 950,000 distinct CDR3 sequences in the sample, over 15% were seen once. The sequencing sample was made of blood, either unsorted or a sorted T cell fraction (not recorded which). These receptors were obtained from a male donor with ankylosing spondylitis.

The CDR3 coding sequence is TGCAGTGCTAGAGTCGGAAGTCTACGCAATGAGCAGTTCTTC. Its translation is CSARVGSLRNEQFF. The genes are TRBV20-1 and TRBJ2-1; D gene unclear. V shed 1 base and J shed 6 bases, with 13 bases lying between them. Germline CDR1 reads DFQATT; CDR2 reads SNEGSKA (reference sequence). The CDR3 is 14 amino acids.

This clonotype was recorded many times. The chain combines TRBV25-1 with TRBJ2-3; the D gene is possibly TRBD1 (6 bases). V lost 3 bases to trimming and J lost 3 bases, with 13 bases between them. There are 15 residues in the CDR3. CDR1 and CDR2 from the germline V gene are MGHDK and SYGVNS. The CDR3 here is CASSDRGQSTDTQYF. The CDR3 DNA reads as TGTGCCAGCAGTGACCGCGGACAGTCGACAGATACGCAGTATTTT.

This clonotype has just a few counts. The chain couples TRBV20-1 to TRBJ2-7; tentatively, D is TRBD1 (6 bases). Trimming took 5 bases from V and 3 from J, leaving 14 bases between them. Germline CDR1 and CDR2: DFQATT and SNEGSKA (reference sequence). The CDR3 is 13 amino acids. CDR3 bases: TGCAGTGCTTGCCCGGGACACCTCTACGAGCAGTACTTC. Its protein is CSACPGHLYEQYF.

The V and J genes are TRBV7-9 and TRBJ1-1; 7 positions match TRBD1. This CDR3 has 12 residues. Germline values: CDR1 SEHNR, CDR2 FQNEAQ (reference sequence). Trimming cost V 5 bases and J 7 bases; bases outside gene matches: 4. For the CDR3, the DNA is TGTGCCAGCAGCCGGGGACAGAGTGAAGCTTTCTTT. Its protein product is CASSRGQSEAFF.

This clonotype was found a few times. The chain carries TRBV11-3 and TRBJ2-1, with D perhaps matching TRBD1 or TRBD2 (6 bases each). There are 16 residues in the CDR3. The V gene's germline CDR1 is SGHNT and CDR2 YENEEA. V lost 3 bases, J lost 0 bases, and 12 bases lay in between. The DNA for the CDR3 is TGTGCCAGCAGCTTCCGGGGGCCGAGCTCCTACAATGAGCAGTTCTTC. Residues: CASSFRGPSSYNEQFF. The whole variable domain, remainder taken from reference TRBV11-3 and TRBJ2-1, is EAGVVQSPRYKIIEKKQPVAFWCNPISGHNTLYWYLQNLGQGPELLIRYENEEAVDDSQLPKDRFSAERLKGVDSTLKIQPAELGDSAVYLCASSFRGPSSYNEQFFGPGTRLTVL.

At least ten counts were recorded for this clonotype. The rearrangement joins TRBV12-3 or TRBV12-4 to TRBJ1-1; D is ambiguous. Deletions cut 4 bases from V and 7 bases from J, with 13 bases between. This CDR3 is built from 13 residues. Here the CDR3 reads CASSSIAPYEAFF. CDR3 DNA sequence: TGTGCCAGCAGTTCGATCGCCCCCTATGAAGCTTTCTTT.

The chain has TRBV29-1 and TRBJ2-7; TRBD1 agrees at 9 bases. The CDR3 loop spans 16 amino acids. Trimming at V came to 0 bases and at J to 7 bases, leaving 13 bases not matched to a gene. CDR1 is SQVTM and CDR2 is ANQGSEA in the germline V gene. This CDR3 is CSVEENRSWDRVEQYF. In DNA, the CDR3 is TGCAGCGTTGAAGAGAATCGAAGTTGGGACAGGGTTGAGCAGTACTTC.

The rearrangement uses TRBV3-1 and TRBJ2-1; tentative D call: TRBD2 (6 bases). Trimming removed 0 bases from V and 7 bases from J, with 25 bases in between. CDR3 length: 19 amino acids. Germline CDR1 LGHDT, CDR2 YNNKEL (reference sequence). CDR3 protein: CASSQDLGRYSGFYNEQFF. CDR3 sequence (DNA): TGTGCCAGCAGCCAAGATCTGGGACGATATAGCGGATTCTATAATGAGCAGTTCTTC.

This clonotype was recorded only once. This chain uses TRBV5-1 with TRBJ2-7; TRBD2 matches at 11 bases. This CDR3 has 15 amino acids. V lost 4 bases and J lost 3; bases outside the gene matches: 6. CDR1 is SGHRS and CDR2 is YFSETQ in the germline V gene. Here the CDR3 reads CASSKGLAEFYEQYF. Here the CDR3 DNA reads TGCGCCAGCAGCAAGGGACTAGCGGAGTTCTACGAGCAGTACTTC.

This clonotype showed up just a few times. The chain recombines TRBV12-3 or TRBV12-4 with TRBJ2-1; TRBD1 matches at 8 bases. V gave up 6 bases and J gave up 0 bases; unmatched junction bases: 7. This CDR3 contains 16 residues. CDR3 residues: CASRRQGSSSYNEQFF. The CDR3 DNA reads TGTGCCAGCAGACGACAGGGGTCGAGCTCCTACAATGAGCAGTTCTTC.

The rearrangement uses TRBV7-2 and TRBJ2-3, with 14 bases that match TRBD2. J gave up 6 bases and V 5 bases, and 10 bases lay outside the gene matches. This CDR3 has 17 amino acids. The V gene's germline CDR1 is SGHTA and CDR2 FQGNSA. The CDR3 spells CASSAPTSGRAFDTQYF. CDR3 sequence (DNA): TGTGCCAGCAGCGCACCGACTAGCGGGAGGGCCTTTGATACGCAGTATTTT.

About this clonotype itself: This may arise from a read error, as a much more abundant clone is one base away. The CDR3 spells CASSSKGNTEAFF. The CDR3 bases are TGTGCCAGCAGTTCAAAGGGGAACACTGAAGCTTTCTTT. The chain carries TRBV11-2 and TRBJ1-1; no firm D call. V was clipped by 6 bases and J by 1 base, with 9 bases between them. Germline V gene data show CDR1 as SGHAT and CDR2 as FQNNGV. The CDR3 length is 13 residues.

This clonotype was seen a few times. The chain recombines TRBV11-3 with TRBJ2-1; D gene uncertain. The V gene's germline CDR1 is SGHNT and CDR2 YENEEA. This CDR3 has 13 amino acids. The V gene lost 4 bases and the J gene lost 5 bases, with 9 bases spanning the gap. The CDR3 is CASSSLADNEQFF. The CDR3 nucleotides read TGTGCCAGCAGCTCCCTGGCGGACAATGAGCAGTTCTTC.

This clonotype was seen a few times. The chain employs TRBV11-1 and TRBJ1-2; D is perhaps TRBD1 (6 bases). V was trimmed by 2 bases and J by 1 base, leaving 20 bases between them. This CDR3 region has 18 residues. Per the germline V gene, CDR1 is SGHAT and CDR2 is FQDESV (reference sequence). CDR3: CASSLPGKHLQGNYGYTF. The DNA of the CDR3 is TGTGCCAGCAGCTTACCGGGTAAACACCTACAGGGTAACTATGGCTACACCTTC.

V usage is TRBV20-1 and J usage is TRBJ2-3, with no clear D. Per germline, CDR1 DFQATT and CDR2 SNEGSKA (reference sequence). The CDR3 has 13 amino acids. V lost 1 base and J 0 bases, leaving 5 bases between the germline ends. CDR3 nucleotide sequence: TGCAGTGCTAGAGGACACAGCACAGATACGCAGTATTTT. It yields the protein CSARGHSTDTQYF.

This clonotype was observed a few times. This chain joins TRBV24-1 and TRBJ2-2; D not certain. The germline CDR1 and CDR2 sequences are KGHDR and SFDVKD. The CDR3 is made up of 14 amino acids. Trimming left V 4 bases short and J 8 bases short, with 13 bases between. The CDR3 DNA reads TGTGCCACCAGTGACCCCGGAAGAACGGGGGAGCTGTTTTTT. This gives the protein CATSDPGRTGELFF.

In its sample, this clonotype was seen many times. The rearrangement joins TRBV30 to TRBJ2-6; the D is unclear. V was trimmed by 4 bases and J by 4 bases, leaving 11 bases between them. This CDR3 has 14 amino acids. Germline CDR1 reads GTSNPN; CDR2 reads SVGIG (reference sequence). CDR3 protein: CAWKDLGGANVLTF. The CDR3 DNA reads as TGTGCCTGGAAGGACCTGGGGGGGGCCAACGTCCTGACTTTC.

This clonotype was detected ten times or more. The chain uses TRBV4-3 and TRBJ2-4; D may be TRBD1 or TRBD2 (5 bases each). The germline gives CDR1 LGHNA, CDR2 YSLEER. CDR3 length: 16 residues. Trimming removed 2 bases from V and 1 base from J, with 12 bases in between. DNA of the CDR3: TGCGCCAGCAGCCAATCGCGAGGGGTGGCCAAAAACATTCAGTACTTC. Translated: CASSQSRGVAKNIQYF.

V gene TRBV12-3 or TRBV12-4 combines with J gene TRBJ2-7; a possible D gene is TRBD1 (6 bases). This CDR3 comprises 18 residues. V lost 0 bases to trimming and J lost 2 bases, with 20 bases between them. The DNA for the CDR3 is TGTGCCAGCAGTTTAGCAGGACAGAAACTCCCGCGGCCCTACGAGCAGTACTTC. It specifies CASSLAGQKLPRPYEQYF.

V and J are TRBV11-1 and TRBJ1-2; 7 positions match TRBD1. The V segment lost 0 bases and the J segment 1 base; nucleotides outside the gene matches: 20. CDR3 length: 21 amino acids. From germline, CDR1 is SGHAT and CDR2 FQDESV (reference sequence). As DNA, the CDR3 is TGTGCCAGCAGCTTAGCGGAGGAGGAGGGGGCTAGATCGAGGATTAACTATGGCTACACCTTC. Translated, it gives CASSLAEEEGARSRINYGYTF.

The chain recombines TRBV29-1 with TRBJ2-7, with D possibly TRBD2 on 6 matching bases. V shed 4 bases and J shed 2 bases, with 15 bases lying between them. The germline CDR1 and CDR2 sequences are SQVTM and ANQGSEA. The CDR3 extends over 14 amino acids. The CDR3 sequence is CSVGGTGLPYEQYF. The CDR3 nucleotides read TGCAGCGTTGGCGGGACTGGGCTTCCCTACGAGCAGTACTTC.

Ten or more counts support this clonotype. The chain employs TRBV28 and TRBJ2-7, with unresolved D. Trimming removed 8 bases from V and 0 bases from J, with 8 bases in between. Germline V gene data show CDR1 as MDHEN and CDR2 as SYDVKM. The CDR3 extends over 12 amino acids. Here the CDR3 DNA reads TGTGCCAGCGGCGGAGACTCCTACGAGCAGTACTTC. This encodes CASGGDSYEQYF. The full variable domain, rest sourced from reference TRBV28 and TRBJ2-7, is DVKVTQSSRYLVKRTGEKVFLECVQDMDHENMFWYRQDPGLGLRLIYFSYDVKMKEKGDIPEGYSVSREKKERFSLILESASTNQTSMYLCASGGDSYEQYFGPGTRLTVT.

A few counts support this clonotype. The rearrangement links TRBV5-5 to TRBJ1-2; 9 bases line up with TRBD1. With 3 bases clipped from V and 4 bases from J, the junction kept 7 bases outside the gene matches. This CDR3 has 15 amino acids. CDR1 is SGHKS and CDR2 is YYEKEE in the germline V gene (reference sequence). CDR3 residues: CASSSRQGVGYGYTF. CDR3 DNA: TGTGCCAGCAGCTCCAGACAGGGGGTGGGCTATGGCTACACCTTC.

The chain combines TRBV30 with TRBJ2-7, with D perhaps being TRBD1 or TRBD2 (5 bases each). The CDR3 length is 14 residues. The germline V and J ends were trimmed by 7 bases and 4 bases, with 20 bases remaining between them. In germline, CDR1 is GTSNPN, CDR2 SVGIG (reference sequence). In nucleotides, the CDR3 is TGTGCCTATTTGGGGGTTACTACGCCTTACGAGCAGTACTTC. Its translation: CAYLGVTTPYEQYF. The full variable domain, completed using reference TRBV30 and TRBJ2-7, is SQTIHQWPATLVQPVGSPLSLECTVEGTSNPNLYWYRQAAGRGLQLLFYSVGIGQISSEVPQNLSASRPQDRQFILSSKKLLLSDSGFYLCAYLGVTTPYEQYFGPGTRLTVT.

The chain joins TRBV19 to TRBJ2-7, with TRBD2 matching 15 bases. This CDR3 contains 18 residues. V trimming: 5 bases; J trimming: 4 bases; junction bases outside the gene matches: 12. The germline V gene has CDR1 LNHDA and CDR2 SQIVND (reference sequence). For the CDR3, the DNA is TGTGCCAGTAGTCGGACTAGCGGGGGGGCCTTCAAGCCTTACGAGCAGTACTTC. It codes for CASSRTSGGAFKPYEQYF.

This clonotype was counted at least ten times. The chain joins TRBV11-1 to TRBJ2-2; D not resolved. Trimming cost V 2 bases and J 1 base, with 8 bases left between them. CDR3 size: 15 residues. Germline CDR1 and CDR2: SGHAT and FQDESV (reference sequence). CDR3 bases: TGTGCCAGCAGCTTACTGGTGGGGAACACCGGGGAGCTGTTTTTT. It encodes CASSLLVGNTGELFF.

The sample holds a few counts of this clonotype. The V gene is TRBV27, the J gene TRBJ2-5, with TRBD1 identical over 8 bases. The CDR3 contains 14 residues. Germline-derived CDR1 and CDR2 are MNHEY and SMNVEV (reference sequence). Trimming cost V 5 bases and J 5 bases; bases outside gene matches: 7. CDR3 DNA: TGTGCCAGCAGTATCTACAGGGGGGAGGAGACCCAGTACTTC. This sequence encodes CASSIYRGEETQYF.